Reported below is one TCR beta chain. This specimen comes from a study of T cell responses to AZD1222 COVID-19 vaccine. Trimming took 1 base from V and 5 from J; bases not matched to a gene: 4. Germline loops: CDR1 SGHTS, CDR2 YDEGEE. The CDR3 sequence is 14 residues long. Measured with immunoSEQ multiplex PCR; TCRdb has only the in-frame clones, and not every one. The sample yields 120,000 or so clones, 80% to 95% seen once. The source was peripheral blood, collected on day 0 of MenACWY control vaccination. The V gene is TRBV5-8, the J gene TRBJ2-7, with 9 bases identical to TRBD1. The sequence was obtained from an adult in good health. The CDR3 nucleotides read TGTGCCAGCAGCTTGCGGACAGGGGAGGACGAGCAGTACTTC. Translated, it gives CASSLRTGEDEQYF.